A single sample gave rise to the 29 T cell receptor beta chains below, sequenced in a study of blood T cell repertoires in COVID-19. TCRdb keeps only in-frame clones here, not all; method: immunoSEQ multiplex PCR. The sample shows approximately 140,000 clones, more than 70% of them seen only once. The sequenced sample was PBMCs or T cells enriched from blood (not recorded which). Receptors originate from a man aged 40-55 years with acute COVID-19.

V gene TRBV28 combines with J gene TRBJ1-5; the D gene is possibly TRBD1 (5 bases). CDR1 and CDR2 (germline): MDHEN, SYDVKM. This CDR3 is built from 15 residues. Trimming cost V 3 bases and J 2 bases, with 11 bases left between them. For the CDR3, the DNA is TGTGCCAGCAGTTTTCGCCTAGGGGGCAATCAGCCCCAGCATTTT. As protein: CASSFRLGGNQPQHF.

The CDR3 DNA follows: TGCGCCAGCAGCCCCAGGGCGGGACAGAGTACCTACGAGCAGTACTTC. Its protein is CASSPRAGQSTYEQYF. The chain is built from TRBV4-1 and TRBJ2-7; D might be TRBD1 (7 bases). V lost 4 bases and J 2 bases, leaving 18 bases between the germline ends. Germline V gene lookup returns CDR1 MGHRA and CDR2 YSYEKL. The CDR3 totals 16 residues.

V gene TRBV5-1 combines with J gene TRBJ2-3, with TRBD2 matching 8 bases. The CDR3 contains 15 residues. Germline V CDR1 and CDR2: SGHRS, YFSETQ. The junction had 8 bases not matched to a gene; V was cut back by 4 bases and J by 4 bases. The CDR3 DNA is TGCGCCAGCAGCCCCGCGGTCGGGGGGGCAGATACGCAGTATTTT. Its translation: CASSPAVGGADTQYF.

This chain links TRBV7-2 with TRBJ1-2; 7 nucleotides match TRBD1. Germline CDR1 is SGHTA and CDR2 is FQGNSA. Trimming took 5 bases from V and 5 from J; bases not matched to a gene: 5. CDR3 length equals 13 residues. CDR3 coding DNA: TGTGCCAGCAGCCAGGGACAGCTTTATGGCTACACCTTC. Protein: CASSQGQLYGYTF. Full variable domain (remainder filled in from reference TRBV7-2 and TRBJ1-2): GAGVSQSPSNKVTEKGKDVELRCDPISGHTALYWYRQSLGQGLEFLIYFQGNSAPDKSGLPSDRFSAERTGGSVSTLTIQRTQQEDSAVYLCASSQGQLYGYTFGSGTRLTVV.

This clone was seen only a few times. The CDR3: CASGRRGQRATGELFF. The CDR3 DNA follows: TGTGCCAGTGGACGCCGGGGACAGCGCGCCACCGGGGAGCTGTTTTTT. V and J are TRBV19 and TRBJ2-2, with 7 positions matching TRBD1. Germline CDR1 is LNHDA and CDR2 is SQIVND (reference sequence). The CDR3 has 16 residues. V lost 8 bases to trimming and J lost 4 bases; unmatched junction nucleotides: 13.

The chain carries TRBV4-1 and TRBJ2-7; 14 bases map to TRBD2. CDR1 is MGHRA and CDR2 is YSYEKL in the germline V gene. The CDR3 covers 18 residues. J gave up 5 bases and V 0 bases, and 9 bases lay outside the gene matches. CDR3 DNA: TGCGCCAGCAGCCAAGATTCAATGACTAGCGGGAGGGCCAACGAGCAGTACTTC. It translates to CASSQDSMTSGRANEQYF.

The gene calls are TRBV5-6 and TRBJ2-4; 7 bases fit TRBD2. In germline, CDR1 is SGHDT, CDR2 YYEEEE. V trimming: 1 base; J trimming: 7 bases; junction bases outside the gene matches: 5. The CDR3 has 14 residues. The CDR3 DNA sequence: TGTGCCAGCAGCTTGAGCACCGGGGGGAACATTCAGTACTTC. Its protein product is CASSLSTGGNIQYF.

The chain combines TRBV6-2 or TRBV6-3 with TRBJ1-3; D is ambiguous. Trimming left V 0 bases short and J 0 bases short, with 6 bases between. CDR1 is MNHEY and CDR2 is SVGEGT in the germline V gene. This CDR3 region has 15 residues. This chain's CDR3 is CASSYSEHSGNTIYF. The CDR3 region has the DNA TGTGCCAGCAGTTACTCGGAGCACTCTGGAAACACCATATATTTT.

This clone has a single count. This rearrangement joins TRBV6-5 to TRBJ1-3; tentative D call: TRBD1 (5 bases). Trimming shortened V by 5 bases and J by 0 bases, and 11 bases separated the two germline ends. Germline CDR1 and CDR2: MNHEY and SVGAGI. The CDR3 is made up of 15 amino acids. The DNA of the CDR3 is TGTGCCAGCAGTCCCGGGGGGTTCTCTGGAAACACCATATATTTT. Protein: CASSPGGFSGNTIYF.

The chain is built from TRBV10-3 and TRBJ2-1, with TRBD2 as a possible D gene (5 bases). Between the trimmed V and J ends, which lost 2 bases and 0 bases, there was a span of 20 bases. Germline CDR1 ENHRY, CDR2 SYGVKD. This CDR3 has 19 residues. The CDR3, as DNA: TGTGCCATCAGTGAGGGGCTAGCCGGCCGCCTCAGCTCCTACAATGAGCAGTTCTTC. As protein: CAISEGLAGRLSSYNEQFF.

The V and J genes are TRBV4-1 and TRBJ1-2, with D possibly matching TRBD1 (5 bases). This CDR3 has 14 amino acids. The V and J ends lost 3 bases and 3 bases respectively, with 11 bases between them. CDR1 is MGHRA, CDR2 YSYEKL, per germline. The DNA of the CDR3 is TGCGCCAGCAGCCAGCACCGGGACTACTATGGCTACACCTTC. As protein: CASSQHRDYYGYTF.

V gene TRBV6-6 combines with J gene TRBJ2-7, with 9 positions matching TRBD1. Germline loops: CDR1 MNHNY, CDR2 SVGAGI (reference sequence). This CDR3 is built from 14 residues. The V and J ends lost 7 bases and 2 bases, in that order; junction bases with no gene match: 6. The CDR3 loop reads CASTLRDRAYEQYF. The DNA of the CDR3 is TGTGCCAGCACTCTCCGGGACAGGGCCTACGAGCAGTACTTC.

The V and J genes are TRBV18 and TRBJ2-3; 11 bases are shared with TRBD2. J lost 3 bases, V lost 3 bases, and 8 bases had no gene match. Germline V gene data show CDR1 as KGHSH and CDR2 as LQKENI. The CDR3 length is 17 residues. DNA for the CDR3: TGTGCCAGCTCACCTCCCCTACTAGCGGGAGAGACAGATACGCAGTATTTT. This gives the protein CASSPPLLAGETDTQYF.

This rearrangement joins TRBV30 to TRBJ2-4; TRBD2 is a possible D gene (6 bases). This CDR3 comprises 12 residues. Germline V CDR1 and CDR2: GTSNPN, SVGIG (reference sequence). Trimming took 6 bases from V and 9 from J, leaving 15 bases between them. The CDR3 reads CACWTGEPIQYF. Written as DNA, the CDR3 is TGTGCCTGCTGGACGGGGGAGCCCATTCAGTACTTC.

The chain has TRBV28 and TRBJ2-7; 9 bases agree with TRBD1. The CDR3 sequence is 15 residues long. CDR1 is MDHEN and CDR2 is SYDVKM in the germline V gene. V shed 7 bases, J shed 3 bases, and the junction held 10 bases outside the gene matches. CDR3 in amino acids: CASIDERTGDYEQYF. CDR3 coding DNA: TGTGCCAGCATAGATGAGAGGACAGGGGACTACGAGCAGTACTTC.

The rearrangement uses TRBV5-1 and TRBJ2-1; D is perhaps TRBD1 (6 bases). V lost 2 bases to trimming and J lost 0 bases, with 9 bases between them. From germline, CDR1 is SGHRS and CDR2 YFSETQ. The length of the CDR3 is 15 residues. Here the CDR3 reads CASSFRGSSYNEQFF. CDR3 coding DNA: TGCGCCAGCAGCTTCAGGGGAAGCTCCTACAATGAGCAGTTCTTC.

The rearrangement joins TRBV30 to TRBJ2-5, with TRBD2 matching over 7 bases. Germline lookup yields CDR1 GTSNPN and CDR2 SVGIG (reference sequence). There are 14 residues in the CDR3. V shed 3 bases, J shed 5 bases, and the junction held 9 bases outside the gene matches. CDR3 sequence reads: CAWRGGQSTETQYF. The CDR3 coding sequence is TGTGCCTGGAGGGGAGGGCAGTCTACGGAGACCCAGTACTTC.

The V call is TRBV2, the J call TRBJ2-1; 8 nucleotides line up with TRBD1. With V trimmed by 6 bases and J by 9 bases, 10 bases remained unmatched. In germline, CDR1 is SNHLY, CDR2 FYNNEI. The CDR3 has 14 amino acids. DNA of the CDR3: TGTGCCAGCAGCCGACTCTCAGGGGGCAGTGAGCAGTTCTTC. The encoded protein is CASSRLSGGSEQFF.

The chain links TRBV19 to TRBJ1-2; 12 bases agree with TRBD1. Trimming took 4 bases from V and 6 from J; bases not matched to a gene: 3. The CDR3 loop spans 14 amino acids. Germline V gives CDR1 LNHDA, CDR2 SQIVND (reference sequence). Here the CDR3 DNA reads TGTGCCAGTAGTACCGGGACAGGGGGCGATGGCTACACCTTC. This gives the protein CASSTGTGGDGYTF.

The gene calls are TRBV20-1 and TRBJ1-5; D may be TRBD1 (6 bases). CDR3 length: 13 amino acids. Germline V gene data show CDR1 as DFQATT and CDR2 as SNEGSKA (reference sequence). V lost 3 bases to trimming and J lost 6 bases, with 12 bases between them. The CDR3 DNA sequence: TGCAGTGCTAGTCCGGGGGGCTCTCAGCCCCAGCATTTT. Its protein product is CSASPGGSQPQHF.

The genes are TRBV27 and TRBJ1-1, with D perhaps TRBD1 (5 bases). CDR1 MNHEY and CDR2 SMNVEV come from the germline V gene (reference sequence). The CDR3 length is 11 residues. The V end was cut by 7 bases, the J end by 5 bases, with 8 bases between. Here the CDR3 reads CASTGRTEAFF. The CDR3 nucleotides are TGTGCCAGCACAGGGAGGACTGAAGCTTTCTTT.

CDR3 nucleotides: TGTGCCAGCAGTTCAACGGGACAGGGCTCATACGAGCAGTACTTC. It yields the protein CASSSTGQGSYEQYF. The V call is TRBV6-5, the J call TRBJ2-7, with 9 bases lining up with TRBD1. The trim removed 4 bases at V and 4 bases at J, leaving 8 bases unmatched. Germline V CDR1 and CDR2: MNHEY, SVGAGI. This CDR3 comprises 15 residues.

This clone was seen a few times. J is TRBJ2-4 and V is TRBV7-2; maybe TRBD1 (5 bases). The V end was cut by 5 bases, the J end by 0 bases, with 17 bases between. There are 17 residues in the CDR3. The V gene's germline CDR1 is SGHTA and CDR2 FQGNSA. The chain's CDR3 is CASSPQVAGLAKNIQYF. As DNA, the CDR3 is TGTGCCAGCAGCCCACAGGTAGCAGGGCTAGCCAAAAACATTCAGTACTTC.

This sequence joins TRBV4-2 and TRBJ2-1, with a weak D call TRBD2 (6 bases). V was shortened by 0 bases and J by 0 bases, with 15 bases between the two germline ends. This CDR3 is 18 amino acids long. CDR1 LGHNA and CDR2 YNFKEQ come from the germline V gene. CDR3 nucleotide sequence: TGTGCCAGCAGCCAAGAGCCCCCTTGGGGGGACTCCTACAATGAGCAGTTCTTC. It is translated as CASSQEPPWGDSYNEQFF.

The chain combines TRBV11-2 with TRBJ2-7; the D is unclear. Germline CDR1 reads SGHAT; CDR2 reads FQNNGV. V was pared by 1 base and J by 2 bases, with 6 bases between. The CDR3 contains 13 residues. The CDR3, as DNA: TGTGCCAGCAGCTTAGGGCTTCCCTACGAGCAGTACTTC. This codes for CASSLGLPYEQYF. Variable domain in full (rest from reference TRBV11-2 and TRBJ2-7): EAGVAQSPRYKIIEKRQSVAFWCNPISGHATLYWYQQILGQGPKLLIQFQNNGVVDDSQLPKDRFSAERLKGVDSTLKIQPAKLEDSAVYLCASSLGLPYEQYFGPGTRLTVT.

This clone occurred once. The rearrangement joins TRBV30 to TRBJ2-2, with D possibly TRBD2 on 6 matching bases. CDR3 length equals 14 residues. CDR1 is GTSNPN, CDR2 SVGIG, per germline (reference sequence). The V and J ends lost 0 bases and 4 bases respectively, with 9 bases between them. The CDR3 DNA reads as TGTGCCTGGAGTGTAGGTAGCGGCACCGGGGAGCTGTTTTTT. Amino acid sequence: CAWSVGSGTGELFF.

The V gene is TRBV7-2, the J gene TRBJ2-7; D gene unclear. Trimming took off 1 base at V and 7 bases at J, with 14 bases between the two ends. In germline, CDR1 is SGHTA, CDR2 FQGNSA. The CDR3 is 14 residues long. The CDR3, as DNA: TGTGCCAGCAGCTTAGTCAGTACTACGGAAGAGCAGTACTTC. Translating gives CASSLVSTTEEQYF.

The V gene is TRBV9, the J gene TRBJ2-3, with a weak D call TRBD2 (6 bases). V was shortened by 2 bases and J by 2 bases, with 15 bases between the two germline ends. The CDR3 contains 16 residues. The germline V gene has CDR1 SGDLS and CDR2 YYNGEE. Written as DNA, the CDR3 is TGTGCCAGCAGCGTGGCCGGCGGGGTCTTCACAGATACGCAGTATTTT. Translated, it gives CASSVAGGVFTDTQYF.

This CDR3 reads CASSHGGQNTEAFF. CDR3 DNA sequence: TGCGCCAGCAGCCACGGGGGTCAGAACACTGAAGCTTTCTTT. V is TRBV4-3 and J is TRBJ1-1; a weak D match, TRBD1 (5 bases). The CDR3 extends over 14 amino acids. V dropped 3 bases and J dropped 1 base, with 9 bases sitting between them. Per germline, CDR1 LGHNA and CDR2 YSLEER.